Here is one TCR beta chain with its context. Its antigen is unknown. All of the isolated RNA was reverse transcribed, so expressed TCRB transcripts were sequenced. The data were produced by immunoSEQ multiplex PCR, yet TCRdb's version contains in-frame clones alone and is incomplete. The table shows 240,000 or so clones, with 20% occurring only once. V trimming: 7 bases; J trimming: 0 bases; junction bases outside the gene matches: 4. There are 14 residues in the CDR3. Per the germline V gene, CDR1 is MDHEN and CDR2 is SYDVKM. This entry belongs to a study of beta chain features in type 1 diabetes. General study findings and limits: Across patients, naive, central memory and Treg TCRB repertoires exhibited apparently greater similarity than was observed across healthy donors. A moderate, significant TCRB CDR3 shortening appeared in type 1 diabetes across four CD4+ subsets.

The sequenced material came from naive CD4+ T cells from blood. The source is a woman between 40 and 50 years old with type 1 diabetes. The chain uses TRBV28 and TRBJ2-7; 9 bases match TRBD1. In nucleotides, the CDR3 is TGTGCCAGCAAGACAGGGGGAGTCTCCTACGAGCAGTACTTC. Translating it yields CASKTGGVSYEQYF.